Presented here are 29 T cell receptor beta chains from one specimen sequenced in a study of cytomegalovirus exposure and HLA in healthy donors. 60 Vbeta and 13 Jbeta primers were used in PCR. Method: immunoSEQ multiplex PCR; TCRdb's copy keeps in-frame clones and lacks some. The sample records about 150,000 clones, roughly 82% being singletons. The sample consisted of PBMCs. The receptors derive from a woman between 45 and 65 years old in good health and CMV-seropositive.

The chain joins TRBV6-5 to TRBJ2-4; D ambiguous. Germline CDR1 reads MNHEY; CDR2 reads SVGAGI. The CDR3 contains 14 residues. V was cut by 5 bases and J by 0 bases, with 8 bases left in between. The CDR3 region is CASSRGVAKNIQYF. The CDR3 coding sequence is TGTGCCAGCAGTCGCGGTGTAGCCAAAAACATTCAGTACTTC.

The chain recombines TRBV7-6 with TRBJ2-7; D possibly corresponds to TRBD2 (5 bases). CDR1 is SGHVS and CDR2 is FNYEAQ in the germline V gene. The V end was cut by 2 bases, the J end by 2 bases, with 10 bases between. This CDR3 is built from 14 residues. This chain's CDR3 is CASSLTDGTYEQYF. The DNA of the CDR3 is TGTGCCAGCAGCTTAACGGACGGGACCTACGAGCAGTACTTC.

This clone was detected a few times. This chain links TRBV19 with TRBJ1-1, with D possibly matching TRBD1 (6 bases). V gave up 7 bases and J gave up 1 base, with 25 bases separating them. Germline values: CDR1 LNHDA, CDR2 SQIVND (reference sequence). The CDR3 consists of 18 residues. The CDR3 sequence is CASTPRPLPGAKNTEAFF. The CDR3 DNA reads TGTGCCAGTACCCCCAGACCTCTACCAGGGGCCAAGAACACTGAAGCTTTCTTT.

The chain is built from TRBV6-1 and TRBJ2-7, with D possibly being TRBD2 (6 bases). CDR1 is MNHNS, CDR2 SASEGT, per germline. This CDR3 has 16 residues. V was trimmed by 1 base and J by 3 bases, leaving 16 bases between them. The CDR3 protein is CASSEGGVRLFYEQYF. The CDR3 DNA follows: TGTGCCAGCAGTGAAGGCGGGGTGCGGCTTTTCTACGAGCAGTACTTC.

This clone has a single count. The V gene is TRBV6-1, the J gene TRBJ1-4; TRBD1 is a possible D gene (6 bases). Trimming shortened V by 3 bases and J by 6 bases, and 20 bases separated the two germline ends. The CDR3 runs 17 residues. CDR1 and CDR2 from the germline V gene are MNHNS and SASEGT. The CDR3 nucleotides are TGTGCCAGCAGTGATTACCCGCCCGGGGGGCGGGATGAAAAACTGTTTTTT. Protein sequence: CASSDYPPGGRDEKLFF.

The chain recombines TRBV14 with TRBJ2-3; 11 bases agree with TRBD2. After removal of 4 bases from V and 2 bases from J, the junction contained 2 bases not matched to a gene. The V gene's germline CDR1 is SGHDN and CDR2 FVKESK. The length of the CDR3 is 15 residues. The CDR3 spells CASSPLAGDTDTQYF. CDR3 bases: TGTGCCAGCAGCCCACTAGCGGGGGACACAGATACGCAGTATTTT.

This clone was seen only once. The V gene is TRBV18, the J gene TRBJ2-7; TRBD2 might be the D (6 bases). Looked up from germline, CDR1 is KGHSH and CDR2 is LQKENI. This CDR3 is built from 14 residues. V was shortened by 2 bases and J by 2 bases, with 10 bases between the two germline ends. CDR3 in DNA: TGTGCCAGCTCACCAGCCGGGAGTCCCTACGAGCAGTACTTC. Its protein product is CASSPAGSPYEQYF.

The chain employs TRBV21-1 and TRBJ1-6. TRBV21-1 is a listed pseudogene. This CDR3 has 13 amino acids. CDR3 nucleotide sequence: TGTGCCAGCAGCGCGGGAGCAGGGGTCCCCCTCCACTTT. Its protein is CASSAGAGVPLHF.

CDR3 coding DNA: TGTGCCTGGAGCTGGGGCCCACCTAACTATGGCTACACCTTC. Translating it yields CAWSWGPPNYGYTF. The rearrangement links TRBV30 to TRBJ1-2; TRBD1 is a possible D gene (5 bases). This CDR3 spans 14 amino acids. The V end was cut by 3 bases, the J end by 0 bases, with 11 bases between. Germline-derived CDR1 and CDR2 are GTSNPN and SVGIG (reference sequence).

The V and J genes are TRBV7-8 and TRBJ2-3; 8 bases map to TRBD2. The CDR3 is 16 amino acids. Germline CDR1 SGHVS, CDR2 FQNEAQ. With V trimmed by 5 bases and J by 6 bases, 13 bases remained unmatched. The chain's CDR3 is CASSPPIAGFLDTQYF. The CDR3, as DNA: TGTGCCAGCAGCCCCCCAATAGCGGGGTTTCTTGATACGCAGTATTTT.

J is TRBJ2-1 and V is TRBV6-6; D is perhaps TRBD1 (6 bases). The ends were cut back, 6 bases at V and 4 bases at J, with 7 bases in the middle. The CDR3 loop spans 12 amino acids. Germline V gene lookup returns CDR1 MNHNY and CDR2 SVGAGI (reference sequence). The CDR3 sequence is CASRDRYNEQFF. DNA for the CDR3: TGTGCCAGCAGGGACAGATACAATGAGCAGTTCTTC.

This chain uses TRBV2 with TRBJ1-5; TRBD1 aligns across 10 bases. J gave up 7 bases and V 4 bases, and 4 bases lay outside the gene matches. In germline, CDR1 is SNHLY, CDR2 FYNNEI. This CDR3 is 14 amino acids long. The CDR3 sequence: CASSAGQGEQPQHF. The CDR3 bases are TGTGCCAGCAGTGCTGGACAGGGGGAACAGCCCCAGCATTTT.

The rearrangement uses TRBV5-1 and TRBJ2-1; TRBD2 matches at 8 bases. The V and J ends lost 3 bases and 10 bases, in that order; junction bases with no gene match: 9. The CDR3 is 14 residues long. Germline V lookup: CDR1 SGHRS, CDR2 YFSETQ. Written as DNA, the CDR3 is TGCGCCAGCAGCTCTCGGGGGGGAGGGAAGGAGCAGTTCTTC. Its protein product is CASSSRGGGKEQFF. The variable domain in full, with the rest retrieved from reference TRBV5-1 and TRBJ2-1, is KAGVTQTPRYLIKTRGQQVTLSCSPISGHRSVSWYQQTPGQGLQFLFEYFSETQRNKGNFPGRFSGRQFSNSRSEMNVSTLELGDSALYLCASSSRGGGKEQFFGPGTRLTVL.

The V and J genes are TRBV6-5 and TRBJ1-1; 8 nucleotides line up with TRBD1. V dropped 5 bases and J dropped 10; count of bases not matched to a gene: 6. The CDR3 is 12 amino acids. Per the germline V gene, CDR1 is MNHEY and CDR2 is SVGAGI. CDR3 DNA: TGTGCCAGCAGTACCGACAGGGGAACAGCTTTCTTT. It encodes CASSTDRGTAFF.

The genes are TRBV9 and TRBJ2-3; D call uncertain. Trimming removed 0 bases from V and 3 bases from J, with 14 bases in between. This CDR3 region has 16 residues. Per the germline V gene, CDR1 is SGDLS and CDR2 is YYNGEE. This chain's CDR3 is CASSVGSGALTDTQYF. Here the CDR3 DNA reads TGTGCCAGCAGCGTAGGCTCGGGTGCCCTTACAGATACGCAGTATTTT.

V gene TRBV5-1 combines with J gene TRBJ2-5; 7 bases align to TRBD1. J lost 10 bases, V lost 0 bases, and 6 bases had no gene match. Germline assignment: CDR1 SGHRS and CDR2 YFSETQ. The CDR3 is 13 residues long. The CDR3 DNA is TGCGCCAGCAGCTTGGCCCAGACAGGGCACCAGTACTTC. Protein product: CASSLAQTGHQYF.

V gene TRBV6-5 combines with J gene TRBJ1-5; unclear D gene. CDR1 and CDR2 from the germline V gene are MNHEY and SVGAGI. V was pared by 4 bases and J by 9 bases, with 13 bases between. The CDR3 is made up of 13 amino acids. CDR3 loop: CASSSRSHGPQHF. The CDR3 DNA reads as TGTGCCAGCAGTTCCCGGTCCCACGGGCCCCAGCATTTT.

This chain joins TRBV5-1 and TRBJ2-6, with D perhaps TRBD1 (6 bases). V lost 4 bases and J lost 1, with 12 bases in between. This CDR3 comprises 16 residues. The V gene's germline CDR1 is SGHRS and CDR2 YFSETQ. This CDR3 is CASSGGHSSGANVLTF. The DNA of the CDR3 is TGCGCCAGCAGCGGGGGACACTCGTCTGGGGCCAACGTCCTGACTTTC.

The genes are TRBV30 and TRBJ2-1; D perhaps matches TRBD2 (5 bases). The length of the CDR3 is 13 residues. V was pared by 5 bases and J by 7 bases, with 15 bases between. The V gene's germline CDR1 is GTSNPN and CDR2 SVGIG (reference sequence). Written as DNA, the CDR3 is TGTGCCTGGGATCAGGCCCGGGGAAATGAGCAGTTCTTC. It is translated as CAWDQARGNEQFF.

The rearrangement links TRBV5-5 to TRBJ1-6, with 8 bases identical to TRBD1. Germline trimming cut 4 bases from V and 10 bases from J; bases unmatched to any gene: 10. The length of the CDR3 is 15 residues. CDR1 is SGHKS, CDR2 YYEKEE, per germline (reference sequence). DNA for the CDR3: TGTGCCAGCAGCCTGACCGGGACAGGCGGATCACCCCTCCACTTT. Translated: CASSLTGTGGSPLHF.

This chain joins TRBV7-9 and TRBJ2-4; TRBD2 might be the D (5 bases). The V end was cut by 6 bases, the J end by 2 bases, with 8 bases between. CDR3 size: 13 residues. Germline-derived CDR1 and CDR2 are SEHNR and FQNEAQ (reference sequence). As DNA, the CDR3 is TGTGCCAGCAGTCCCGGGACCAAAAACATTCAGTACTTC. It yields the protein CASSPGTKNIQYF.

J is TRBJ2-3 and V is TRBV5-6; perhaps TRBD2 as D (5 bases). CDR3 length: 17 residues. Germline CDR1 reads SGHDT; CDR2 reads YYEEEE. The V and J ends lost 2 bases and 0 bases respectively, with 16 bases between them. This CDR3 reads CASSFTPGEGSTDTQYF. CDR3 nucleotides: TGTGCCAGCAGCTTTACTCCCGGGGAAGGGAGCACAGATACGCAGTATTTT.

J is TRBJ2-1 and V is TRBV29-1; 11 bases are shared with TRBD2. Germline lookup yields CDR1 SQVTM and CDR2 ANQGSEA. Trimming took 6 bases from V and 7 from J; bases not matched to a gene: 5. CDR3 size: 13 residues. The CDR3 nucleotides read TGCAGCGTAATAGCGGGGGGGTGGAATGAGCAGTTCTTC. Translated, it gives CSVIAGGWNEQFF.

The J gene is TRBJ1-6, the V gene TRBV11-2, with D maybe TRBD1 (6 bases). With 3 bases removed from V and 7 bases from J, the gap between germline ends came to 13 bases. The length of the CDR3 is 15 residues. CDR1 is SGHAT, CDR2 FQNNGV, per germline. The CDR3 nucleotides read TGTGCCAGCAGCTTCTCACAGGGCTACAATTCACCCCTCCACTTT. Translated, it gives CASSFSQGYNSPLHF. Full variable domain (remainder filled in from reference TRBV11-2 and TRBJ1-6): EAGVAQSPRYKIIEKRQSVAFWCNPISGHATLYWYQQILGQGPKLLIQFQNNGVVDDSQLPKDRFSAERLKGVDSTLKIQPAKLEDSAVYLCASSFSQGYNSPLHFGNGTRLTVT.

This chain connects TRBV7-2 to TRBJ1-3; 7 bases fit TRBD1. The CDR3 has 16 amino acids. V trimming: 6 bases; J trimming: 0 bases; junction bases outside the gene matches: 8. The germline V gene encodes CDR1 SGHTA and CDR2 FQGNSA. The CDR3 loop is CASSPQGITSGNTIYF. The DNA of the CDR3 is TGTGCCAGCAGTCCACAGGGGATCACCTCTGGAAACACCATATATTTT.

This clone has only a few counts. The chain is built from TRBV5-1 and TRBJ1-2, with TRBD1 identical over 10 bases. Trimming at V came to 7 bases and at J to 6 bases, leaving 6 bases not matched to a gene. The CDR3 covers 13 residues. The germline V gene has CDR1 SGHRS and CDR2 YFSETQ. CDR3 coding DNA: TGCGCCAGCCGGGACAGGGGTGCGGATGGCTACACCTTC. Protein: CASRDRGADGYTF.

This rearrangement joins TRBV10-1 to TRBJ2-2; TRBD1 is a possible D gene (5 bases). Trimming left V 3 bases short and J 3 bases short, with 5 bases between. Germline-derived CDR1 and CDR2 are WNHNN and SYGVQD (reference sequence). The CDR3 has 13 amino acids. The CDR3 sequence: CASSDRDTGELFF. The CDR3 DNA follows: TGCGCCAGCAGTGACAGGGACACCGGGGAGCTGTTTTTT.

Written as DNA, the CDR3 is TGTGCTAGTGGTTTGGTAGGGGTGAACACCGGGGAGCTGTTTTTT. Translating it yields CASGLVGVNTGELFF. V and J are TRBV12-5 and TRBJ2-2, with D possibly matching TRBD1 (5 bases). The germline V gene has CDR1 LGHNT and CDR2 FRNRAP. The CDR3 runs 15 residues. V shed 0 bases and J shed 1 base, with 6 bases lying between them.

This chain links TRBV6-1 with TRBJ1-6, with TRBD1 matching over 9 bases. The V segment lost 8 bases and the J segment 9 bases; nucleotides outside the gene matches: 2. This CDR3 region has 12 residues. Germline lookup yields CDR1 MNHNS and CDR2 SASEGT. This CDR3 reads CASGQGSSPLHF. CDR3 in DNA: TGTGCCAGCGGACAGGGGAGTTCACCCCTCCACTTT.